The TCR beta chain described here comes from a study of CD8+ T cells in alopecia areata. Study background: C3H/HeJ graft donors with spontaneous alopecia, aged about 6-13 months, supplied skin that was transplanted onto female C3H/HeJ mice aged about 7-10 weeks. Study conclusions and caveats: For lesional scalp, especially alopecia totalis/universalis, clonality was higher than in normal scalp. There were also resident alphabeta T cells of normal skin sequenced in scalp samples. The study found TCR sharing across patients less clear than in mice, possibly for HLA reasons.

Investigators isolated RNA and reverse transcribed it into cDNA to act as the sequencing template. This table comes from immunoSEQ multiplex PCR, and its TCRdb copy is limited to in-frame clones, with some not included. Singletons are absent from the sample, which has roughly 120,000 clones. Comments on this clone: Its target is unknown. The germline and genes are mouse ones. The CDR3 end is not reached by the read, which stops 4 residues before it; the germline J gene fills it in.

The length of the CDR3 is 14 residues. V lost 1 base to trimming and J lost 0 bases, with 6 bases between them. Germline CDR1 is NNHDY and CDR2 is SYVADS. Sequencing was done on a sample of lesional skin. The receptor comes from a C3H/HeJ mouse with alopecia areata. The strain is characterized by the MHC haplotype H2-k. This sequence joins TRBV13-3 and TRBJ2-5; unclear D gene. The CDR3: CASSDFSNQDTQYF. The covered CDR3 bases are TGTGCCAGCAGTGATTTCTCTAACCAAGAC.